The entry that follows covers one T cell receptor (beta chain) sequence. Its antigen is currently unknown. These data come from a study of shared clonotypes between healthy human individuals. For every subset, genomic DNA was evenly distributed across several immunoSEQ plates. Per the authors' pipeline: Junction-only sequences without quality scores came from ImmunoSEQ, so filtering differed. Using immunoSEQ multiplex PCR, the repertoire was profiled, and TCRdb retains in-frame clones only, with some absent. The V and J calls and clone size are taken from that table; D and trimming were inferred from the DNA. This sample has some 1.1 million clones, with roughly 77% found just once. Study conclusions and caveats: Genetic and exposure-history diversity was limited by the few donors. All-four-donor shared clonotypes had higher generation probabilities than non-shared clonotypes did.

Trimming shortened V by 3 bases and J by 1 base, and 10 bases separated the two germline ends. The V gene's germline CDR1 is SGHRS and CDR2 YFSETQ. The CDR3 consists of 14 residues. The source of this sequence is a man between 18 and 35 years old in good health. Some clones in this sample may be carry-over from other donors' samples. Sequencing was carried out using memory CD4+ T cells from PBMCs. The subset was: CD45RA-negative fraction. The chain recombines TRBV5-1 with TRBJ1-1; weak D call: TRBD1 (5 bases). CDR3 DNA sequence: TGCGCCAGCAGCTCCACCGACAGGAACACTGAAGCTTTCTTT. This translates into CASSSTDRNTEAFF.